This TCR beta chain was obtained from a study of identical twins. Study findings and constraints: Twin-shared out-of-frame alpha sequences were enriched for low generation probability. Model-predicted out-of-frame TCR alpha sharing fell below observed values in monozygotic twins.

Unique molecular identifiers were in the cDNA, with template-switch universal primer binding. TCRdb recomputed calls from the 5' RACE reads with MiXCR, one row per CDR3 protein. The sample holds under 900,000 distinct CDR3 sequences, 9% to 15% seen once. This CDR3 is 14 amino acids long. Germline V lookup: CDR1 DFQATT, CDR2 SNEGSKA (reference sequence). After removal of 3 bases from V and 2 bases from J, the junction contained 5 bases not matched to a gene. To note about this clonotype: Its target is unknown.

In addition, the sample was reused for a study of yellow fever vaccine responses in identical twins.

Specimen: PBMCs. The V and J genes are TRBV20-1 and TRBJ2-5, with 8 bases lining up with TRBD2. The receptor comes from a young woman in good health. The CDR3 loop is CSASGRGGQETQYF. CDR3 DNA: TGCAGTGCTAGTGGTCGGGGGGGGCAAGAGACCCAGTACTTC.